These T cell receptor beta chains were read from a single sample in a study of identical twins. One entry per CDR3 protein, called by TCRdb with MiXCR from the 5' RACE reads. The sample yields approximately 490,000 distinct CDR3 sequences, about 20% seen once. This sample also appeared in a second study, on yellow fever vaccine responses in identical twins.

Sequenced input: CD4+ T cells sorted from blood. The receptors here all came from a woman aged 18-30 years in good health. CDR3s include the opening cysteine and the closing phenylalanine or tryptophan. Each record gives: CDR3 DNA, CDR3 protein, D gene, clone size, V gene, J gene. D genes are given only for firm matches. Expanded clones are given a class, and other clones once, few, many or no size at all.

cdr3_nt: TGTGCCAGCAGCGCCGGACTAGCGGGAGTCACTAGCACAGATACGCAGTATTTT; cdr3_aa: CASSAGLAGVTSTDTQYF; d_call: TRBD2; clone_size: NA; v_call: TRBV11-2; j_call: TRBJ2-3
cdr3_nt: TGTGCCAGCAGTGGACTGAACACTGAAGCTTTCTTT; cdr3_aa: CASSGLNTEAFF; d_call: NA; clone_size: many; v_call: TRBV3-1; j_call: TRBJ1-1
cdr3_nt: TGCGCCAGCAGCTGGACAGGGACGGGGAATCAGCCCCAGCATTTT; cdr3_aa: CASSWTGTGNQPQHF; d_call: TRBD1; clone_size: few; v_call: TRBV5-1; j_call: TRBJ1-5
cdr3_nt: TGTGCCAGCATGGCTAGCGGGGTCACCGGGGAGCTGTTTTTT; cdr3_aa: CASMASGVTGELFF; d_call: TRBD2; clone_size: NA; v_call: TRBV6-1; j_call: TRBJ2-2
cdr3_nt: TGTGCCACGTCCGGGACACCCTCTGAGACCCAGTACTTC; cdr3_aa: CATSGTPSETQYF; d_call: NA; clone_size: NA; v_call: TRBV24-1; j_call: TRBJ2-5
cdr3_nt: TGTGCCAGCAACGACAGGGGGCGCGAAGAGACCCAGTACTTC; cdr3_aa: CASNDRGREETQYF; d_call: TRBD1; clone_size: once; v_call: TRBV5-6; j_call: TRBJ2-5
cdr3_nt: TGCAGTGCACCCGATCAGGGGAACACTGAAGCTTTCTTT; cdr3_aa: CSAPDQGNTEAFF; d_call: NA; clone_size: NA; v_call: TRBV20-1; j_call: TRBJ1-1
cdr3_nt: TGTGCCACCGAAACGCATTGGGGCAATGAGCAGTTCTTC; cdr3_aa: CATETHWGNEQFF; d_call: NA; clone_size: NA; v_call: TRBV24-1; j_call: TRBJ2-1
cdr3_nt: TGTGCCAGCAGCTCTGCACAGGGGCGCTCGAACACCGGGGAGCTGTTTTTT; cdr3_aa: CASSSAQGRSNTGELFF; d_call: TRBD1; clone_size: few; v_call: TRBV5-4; j_call: TRBJ2-2
cdr3_nt: TGTGCCAGCAGTTACTCGACGGGGGTTCGTAACAATGAGCAGTTCTTC; cdr3_aa: CASSYSTGVRNNEQFF; d_call: NA; clone_size: NA; v_call: TRBV6-5; j_call: TRBJ2-1
cdr3_nt: TGTGCCAGCAGCTTAGACAGGTTCAATTCACCCCTCCACTTT; cdr3_aa: CASSLDRFNSPLHF; d_call: NA; clone_size: few; v_call: TRBV7-9; j_call: TRBJ1-6
cdr3_nt: TGCGCCAGCAGCTTCCTCGAGTGGACCTTGGCGTCAGATACGCAGTATTTT; cdr3_aa: CASSFLEWTLASDTQYF; d_call: NA; clone_size: NA; v_call: TRBV5-1; j_call: TRBJ2-3
cdr3_nt: TGCGCCAGCCGCAGTAATCCGACAGGGCACAATGAGCAGTTCTTC; cdr3_aa: CASRSNPTGHNEQFF; d_call: TRBD1; clone_size: few; v_call: TRBV5-1; j_call: TRBJ2-1
cdr3_nt: TGCAGTGCTCCGACTGTTAGGGGGATGCCGTACAATGAGCAGTTCTTC; cdr3_aa: CSAPTVRGMPYNEQFF; d_call: NA; clone_size: NA; v_call: TRBV20-1; j_call: TRBJ2-1
cdr3_nt: TGCAGTGCAATACGGGGGAGCAACTCCTACAATGAGCAGTTCTTC; cdr3_aa: CSAIRGSNSYNEQFF; d_call: NA; clone_size: NA; v_call: TRBV20-1; j_call: TRBJ2-1
cdr3_nt: TGTGCCAGCAGCTTGTGGGACAGGGGAAATGAGCAGTTCTTC; cdr3_aa: CASSLWDRGNEQFF; d_call: TRBD1; clone_size: few; v_call: TRBV11-2; j_call: TRBJ2-1
cdr3_nt: TGTGCCAGTAGTGGGACAGGGCACTATGGCTACACCTTC; cdr3_aa: CASSGTGHYGYTF; d_call: TRBD1; clone_size: few; v_call: TRBV19; j_call: TRBJ1-2
cdr3_nt: TGTGCCAGCAGTAAAATGAGTGTATCTGGCGGGGAGCTGTTTTTT; cdr3_aa: CASSKMSVSGGELFF; d_call: NA; clone_size: few; v_call: TRBV2; j_call: TRBJ2-2
cdr3_nt: TGTGCCAGCAGCTTAGAGCTAGCGCCATCTTACACAGATACGCAGTATTTT; cdr3_aa: CASSLELAPSYTDTQYF; d_call: NA; clone_size: NA; v_call: TRBV7-9; j_call: TRBJ2-3
cdr3_nt: TGCGCCAGCAGCTTGAGCGGGACAACATACAATGAGCAGTTCTTC; cdr3_aa: CASSLSGTTYNEQFF; d_call: NA; clone_size: many; v_call: TRBV5-1; j_call: TRBJ2-1
cdr3_nt: TGTGCCACCTCGGGGGCGGGAGGGCCGGAGCAGCAGTTCTTC; cdr3_aa: CATSGAGGPEQQFF; d_call: TRBD2; clone_size: few; v_call: TRBV24-1; j_call: TRBJ2-1
cdr3_nt: TGTGCCAGCAGCTGGGCAACCAAAAACATTCAGTACTTC; cdr3_aa: CASSWATKNIQYF; d_call: NA; clone_size: NA; v_call: TRBV5-6; j_call: TRBJ2-4
cdr3_nt: TGTGCCAGCAGCTTGTTGGGTGGGGGTCCGTATTTT; cdr3_aa: CASSLLGGGPYF; d_call: NA; clone_size: few; v_call: TRBV5-6; j_call: TRBJ2-3
cdr3_nt: TGTGCCATCAGTGACCGGGGAGTAGAGCAGTTCTTC; cdr3_aa: CAISDRGVEQFF; d_call: NA; clone_size: few; v_call: TRBV10-3; j_call: TRBJ2-1
cdr3_nt: TGTGCCAGCAGGGATAGCGGGGGGGCCGAGCAGTTCTTC; cdr3_aa: CASRDSGGAEQFF; d_call: TRBD2; clone_size: NA; v_call: TRBV2; j_call: TRBJ2-1
cdr3_nt: TGTGCCAGCAGTTCCAGGGGGCTATACAATGAGCAGTTCTTC; cdr3_aa: CASSSRGLYNEQFF; d_call: TRBD1; clone_size: few; v_call: TRBV27; j_call: TRBJ2-1
cdr3_nt: TGCAGTGCCTACCGGGCGGGGGTGAATCAAGAGACCCAGTACTTC; cdr3_aa: CSAYRAGVNQETQYF; d_call: TRBD2; clone_size: NA; v_call: TRBV20-1; j_call: TRBJ2-5
cdr3_nt: TGTGCCAGCCAGGCGGACAGGGTCGGCACAGATACGCAGTATTTT; cdr3_aa: CASQADRVGTDTQYF; d_call: TRBD1; clone_size: NA; v_call: TRBV2; j_call: TRBJ2-3
cdr3_nt: TGCGCCAGCAGTCGTAAAGGCCCATTGCGGGAGGGTTACAATGAGCAGTTCTTC; cdr3_aa: CASSRKGPLREGYNEQFF; d_call: TRBD2; clone_size: NA; v_call: TRBV23-1; j_call: TRBJ2-1
cdr3_nt: TGCGCCAGCAGTGAAAGACAGGGGACAACTAATGAAAAACTGTTTTTT; cdr3_aa: CASSERQGTTNEKLFF; d_call: TRBD1; clone_size: NA; v_call: TRBV10-2; j_call: TRBJ1-4
cdr3_nt: TGTGCCAGCAGCCAAGAAGAGTCATGGGAATCACCCCTCCACTTT; cdr3_aa: CASSQEESWESPLHF; d_call: NA; clone_size: NA; v_call: TRBV3-1; j_call: TRBJ1-6
cdr3_nt: TGTGCCAGCAGCAAAGGCCAGGCAGGGGCGCCCCAGCATTTT; cdr3_aa: CASSKGQAGAPQHF; d_call: NA; clone_size: few; v_call: TRBV7-9; j_call: TRBJ1-5